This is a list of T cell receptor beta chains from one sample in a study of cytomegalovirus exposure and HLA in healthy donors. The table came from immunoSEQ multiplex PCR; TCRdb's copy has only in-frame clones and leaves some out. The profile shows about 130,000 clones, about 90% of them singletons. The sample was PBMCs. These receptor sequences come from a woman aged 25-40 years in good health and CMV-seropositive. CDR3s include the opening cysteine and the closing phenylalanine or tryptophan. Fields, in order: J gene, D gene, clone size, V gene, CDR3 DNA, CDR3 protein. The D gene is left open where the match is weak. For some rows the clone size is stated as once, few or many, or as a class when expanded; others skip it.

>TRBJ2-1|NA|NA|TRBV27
TGTGCCAGCAGGACAGCACGTACCCCCTACAATGAGCAGTTCTTC
CASRTARTPYNEQFF
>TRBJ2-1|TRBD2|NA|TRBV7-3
TGTGCCAGCAGCCCAGAGGGACTAGCGGGCAATGAGCAGTTCTTC
CASSPEGLAGNEQFF
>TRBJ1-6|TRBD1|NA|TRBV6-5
TGTGCCAGCACAGACAGGGGACCCTCACCCCTCCACTTT
CASTDRGPSPLHF
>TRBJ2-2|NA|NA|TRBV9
TGTGCCAGCAGCTCACAGGGGAACACCGGGGAGCTGTTTTTT
CASSSQGNTGELFF
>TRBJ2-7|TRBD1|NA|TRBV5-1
TGCGCCAGCAGCGTGGACAGGGGCGAGCAGTACTTC
CASSVDRGEQYF
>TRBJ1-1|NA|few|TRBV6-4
TGTGCCAGCAGTGACTCGGCGAACACTGAAGCTTTCTTT
CASSDSANTEAFF
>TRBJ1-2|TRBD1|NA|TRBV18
TGTGCCAGCTCACCCCCGGGACAGATGTTTGGCTACACCTTC
CASSPPGQMFGYTF
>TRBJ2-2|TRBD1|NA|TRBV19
TGTGCCAGTAGTTGGGGACAGGCGAACACCGGGGAGCTGTTTTTT
CASSWGQANTGELFF
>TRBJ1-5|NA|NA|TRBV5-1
TGCGCCAGCAGGACAGTTCCCTATAGCAATCAGCCCCAGCATTTT
CASRTVPYSNQPQHF
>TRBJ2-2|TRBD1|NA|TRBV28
TGTGCCAGCAGGCCAAGGGACAGGGGACCTTTCGAATGGACCGGGGAGCTGTTTTTT
CASRPRDRGPFEWTGELFF
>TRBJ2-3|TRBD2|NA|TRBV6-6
TGTGCCAGCAGGGACCAGCGGGGGGTCACAGATACGCAGTATTTT
CASRDQRGVTDTQYF
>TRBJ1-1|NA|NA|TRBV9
TGTGCCAGCAGCGTAGGGGCAAACACTGAAGCTTTCTTT
CASSVGANTEAFF
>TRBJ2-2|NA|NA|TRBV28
TGTGCCACCCCGGGGGGCTCTGGCGGGGAGCTGTTTTTT
CATPGGSGGELFF
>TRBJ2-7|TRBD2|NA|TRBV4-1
TGCGCCAGCAGCCACCGCCCTCTCGGGGGGAACTCCTACGAGCAGTACTTC
CASSHRPLGGNSYEQYF
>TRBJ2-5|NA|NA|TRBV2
TGTGCCAGCCAAAAGACAGTACAACAAGAGACCCAGTACTTC
CASQKTVQQETQYF
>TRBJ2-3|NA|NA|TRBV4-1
TGCGCCACCCTTCCGACACCTACTAGCACAGATACGCAGTATTTT
CATLPTPTSTDTQYF
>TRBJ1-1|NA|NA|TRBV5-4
TGTGCCAGCAACTACGGCACCTTGAACACTGAAGCTTTCTTT
CASNYGTLNTEAFF
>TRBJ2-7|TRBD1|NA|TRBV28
TGTGCCAGCAGTTTAAGGGGGCCAACCTACGAGCAGTACTTC
CASSLRGPTYEQYF
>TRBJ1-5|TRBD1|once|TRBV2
TGTGCCAGCAGTCCGGACAGGGGTAATCAGCCCCAGCATTTT
CASSPDRGNQPQHF
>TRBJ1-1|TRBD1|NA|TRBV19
TGTGCCAGTAGTCGTTGGACAGGGAAGAACACTGAAGCTTTCTTT
CASSRWTGKNTEAFF
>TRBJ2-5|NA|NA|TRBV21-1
TGTGCCAGCAGCAAAGCCGGACTAGCTCAGGAGACCCAGTACTTC
CASSKAGLAQETQYF
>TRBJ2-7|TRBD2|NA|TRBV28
TGTGCCAGCAGTGCCTACTTGTCTGGGACTAGCGGGACAGAGCAGTACTTC
CASSAYLSGTSGTEQYF
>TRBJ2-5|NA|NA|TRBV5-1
TGCGCCAGCAGCTTGTGGAGGGGGCGACCCGAGACCCAGTACTTC
CASSLWRGRPETQYF
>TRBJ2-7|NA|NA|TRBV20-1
TGCAGTGTTTGGACAGTCGACGAGCAGTACTTC
CSVWTVDEQYF
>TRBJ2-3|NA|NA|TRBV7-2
TGTGCCAGCAGCTCCCCTGGAACGGGAGAAGATACGCAGTATTTT
CASSSPGTGEDTQYF
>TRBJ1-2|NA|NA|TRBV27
TGTGCCAGCATCGGGGTGGGGGGAAGTGATGGCTACACCTTC
CASIGVGGSDGYTF